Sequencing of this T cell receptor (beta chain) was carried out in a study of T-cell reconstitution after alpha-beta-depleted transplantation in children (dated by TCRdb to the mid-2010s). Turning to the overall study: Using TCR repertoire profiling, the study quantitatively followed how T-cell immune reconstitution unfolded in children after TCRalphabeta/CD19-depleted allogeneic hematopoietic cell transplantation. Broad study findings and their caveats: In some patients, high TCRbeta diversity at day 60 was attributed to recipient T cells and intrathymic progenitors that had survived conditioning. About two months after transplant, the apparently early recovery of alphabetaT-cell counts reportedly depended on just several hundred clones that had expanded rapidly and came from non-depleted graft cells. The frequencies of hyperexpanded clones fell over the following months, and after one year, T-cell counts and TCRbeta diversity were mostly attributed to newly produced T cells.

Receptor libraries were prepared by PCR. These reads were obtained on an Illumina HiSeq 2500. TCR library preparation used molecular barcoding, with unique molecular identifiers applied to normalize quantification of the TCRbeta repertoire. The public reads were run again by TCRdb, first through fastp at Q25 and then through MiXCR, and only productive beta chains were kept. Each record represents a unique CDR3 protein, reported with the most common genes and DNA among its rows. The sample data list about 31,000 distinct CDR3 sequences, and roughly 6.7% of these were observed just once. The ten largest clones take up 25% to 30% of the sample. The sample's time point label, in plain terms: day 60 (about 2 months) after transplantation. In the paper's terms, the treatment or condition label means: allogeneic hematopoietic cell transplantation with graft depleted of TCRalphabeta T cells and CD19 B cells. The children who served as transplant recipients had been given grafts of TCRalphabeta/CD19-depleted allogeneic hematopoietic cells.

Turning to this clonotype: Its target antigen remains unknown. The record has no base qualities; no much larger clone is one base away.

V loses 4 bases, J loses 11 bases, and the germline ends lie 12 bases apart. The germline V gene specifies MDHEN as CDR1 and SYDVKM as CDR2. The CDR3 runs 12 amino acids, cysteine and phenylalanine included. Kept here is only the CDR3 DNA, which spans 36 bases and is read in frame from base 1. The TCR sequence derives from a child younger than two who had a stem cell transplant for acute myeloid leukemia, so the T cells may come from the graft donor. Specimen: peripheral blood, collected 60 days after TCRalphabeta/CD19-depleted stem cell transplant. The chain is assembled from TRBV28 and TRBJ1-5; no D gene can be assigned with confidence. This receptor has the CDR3 CASSSYREAQHF. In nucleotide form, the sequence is TGTGCCAGCAGTTCTTACAGAGAAGCCCAGCATTTT.